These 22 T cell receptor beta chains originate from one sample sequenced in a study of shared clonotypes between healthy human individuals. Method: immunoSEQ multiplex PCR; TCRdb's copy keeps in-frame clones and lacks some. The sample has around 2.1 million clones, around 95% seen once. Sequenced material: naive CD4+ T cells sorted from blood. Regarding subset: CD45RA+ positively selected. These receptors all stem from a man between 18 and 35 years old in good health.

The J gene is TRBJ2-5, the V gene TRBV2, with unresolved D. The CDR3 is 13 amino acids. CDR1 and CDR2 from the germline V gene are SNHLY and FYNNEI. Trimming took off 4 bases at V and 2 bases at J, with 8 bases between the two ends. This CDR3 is CASSVWRQETQYF. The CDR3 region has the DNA TGTGCCAGCAGTGTTTGGCGGCAAGAGACCCAGTACTTC.

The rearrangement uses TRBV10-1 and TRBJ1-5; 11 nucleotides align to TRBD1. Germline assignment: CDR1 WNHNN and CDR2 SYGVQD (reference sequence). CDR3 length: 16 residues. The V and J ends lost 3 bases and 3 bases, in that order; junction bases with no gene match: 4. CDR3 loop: CASSEKGQGDNQPQHF. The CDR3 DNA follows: TGCGCCAGCAGTGAAAAGGGACAGGGGGACAATCAGCCCCAGCATTTT.

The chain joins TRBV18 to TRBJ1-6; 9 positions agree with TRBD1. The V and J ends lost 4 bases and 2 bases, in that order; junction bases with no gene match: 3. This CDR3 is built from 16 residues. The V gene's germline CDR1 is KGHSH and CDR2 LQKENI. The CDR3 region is CASSLQGAPYNSPLHF. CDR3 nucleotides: TGTGCCAGCTCACTACAGGGGGCCCCCTATAATTCACCCCTCCACTTT.

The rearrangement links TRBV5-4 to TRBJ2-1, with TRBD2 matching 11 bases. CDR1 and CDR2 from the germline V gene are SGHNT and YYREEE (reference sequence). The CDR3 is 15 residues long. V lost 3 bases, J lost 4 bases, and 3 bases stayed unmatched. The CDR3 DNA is TGTGCCAGCAGCTCGACTAGCGGGGTTTACAATGAGCAGTTCTTC. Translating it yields CASSSTSGVYNEQFF.

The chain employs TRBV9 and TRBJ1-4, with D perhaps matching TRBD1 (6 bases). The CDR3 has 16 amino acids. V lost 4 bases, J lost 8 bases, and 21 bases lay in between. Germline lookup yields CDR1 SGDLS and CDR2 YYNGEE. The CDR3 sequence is CASSPLGGAVGEKLFF. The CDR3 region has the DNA TGTGCCAGCAGCCCCCTCGGGGGCGCAGTTGGGGAAAAACTGTTTTTT. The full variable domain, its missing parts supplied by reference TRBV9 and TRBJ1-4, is DSGVTQTPKHLITATGQRVTLRCSPRSGDLSVYWYQQSLDQGLQFLIQYYNGEERAKGNILERFSAQQFPDLHSELNLSSLELGDSALYFCASSPLGGAVGEKLFFGSGTQLSVL.

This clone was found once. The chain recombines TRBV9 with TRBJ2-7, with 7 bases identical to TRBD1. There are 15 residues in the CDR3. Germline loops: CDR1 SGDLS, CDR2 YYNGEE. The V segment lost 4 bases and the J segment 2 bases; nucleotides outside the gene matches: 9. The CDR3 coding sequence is TGTGCCAGCAGCCCAATCGGGGACAGAACCTACGAGCAGTACTTC. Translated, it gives CASSPIGDRTYEQYF. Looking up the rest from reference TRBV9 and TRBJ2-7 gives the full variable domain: DSGVTQTPKHLITATGQRVTLRCSPRSGDLSVYWYQQSLDQGLQFLIQYYNGEERAKGNILERFSAQQFPDLHSELNLSSLELGDSALYFCASSPIGDRTYEQYFGPGTRLTVT.

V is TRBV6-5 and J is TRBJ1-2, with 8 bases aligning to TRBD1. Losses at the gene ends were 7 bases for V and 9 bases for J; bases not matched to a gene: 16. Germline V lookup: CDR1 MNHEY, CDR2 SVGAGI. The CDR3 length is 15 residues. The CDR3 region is CASTESAGGSASYTF. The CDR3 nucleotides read TGTGCCAGCACCGAATCGGCAGGGGGCTCAGCTAGCTACACCTTC.

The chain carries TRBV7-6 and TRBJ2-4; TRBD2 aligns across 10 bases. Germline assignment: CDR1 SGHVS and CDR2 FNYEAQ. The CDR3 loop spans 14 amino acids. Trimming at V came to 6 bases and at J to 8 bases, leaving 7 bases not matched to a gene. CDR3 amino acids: CASSLSGREHIQYF. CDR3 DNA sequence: TGTGCCAGCAGTTTAAGCGGGAGGGAACACATTCAGTACTTC.

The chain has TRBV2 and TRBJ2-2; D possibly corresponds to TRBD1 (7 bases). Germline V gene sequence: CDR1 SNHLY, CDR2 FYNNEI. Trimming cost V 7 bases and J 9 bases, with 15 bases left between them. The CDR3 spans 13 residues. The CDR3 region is CASIQGEDRELFF. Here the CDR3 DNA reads TGTGCCAGCATCCAGGGGGAGGACCGGGAGCTGTTTTTT. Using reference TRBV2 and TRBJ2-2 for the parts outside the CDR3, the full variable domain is EPEVTQTPSHQVTQMGQEVILRCVPISNHLYFYWYRQILGQKVEFLVSFYNNEISEKSEIFDDQFSVERPDGSNFTLKIRSTKLEDSAMYFCASIQGEDRELFFGEGSRLTVL.

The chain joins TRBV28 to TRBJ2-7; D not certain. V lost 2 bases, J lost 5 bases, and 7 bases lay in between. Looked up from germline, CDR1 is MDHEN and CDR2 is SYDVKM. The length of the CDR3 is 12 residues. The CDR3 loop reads CASSLRTDEQYF. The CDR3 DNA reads TGTGCCAGCAGTTTACGAACCGACGAGCAGTACTTC.

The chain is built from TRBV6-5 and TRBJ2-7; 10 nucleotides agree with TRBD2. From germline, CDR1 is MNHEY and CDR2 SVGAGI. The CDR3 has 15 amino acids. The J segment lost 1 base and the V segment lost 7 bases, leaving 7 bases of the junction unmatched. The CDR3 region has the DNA TGTGCCAGCACCGAACTAGCGGGGACTTCCTACGAGCAGTACTTC. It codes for CASTELAGTSYEQYF.

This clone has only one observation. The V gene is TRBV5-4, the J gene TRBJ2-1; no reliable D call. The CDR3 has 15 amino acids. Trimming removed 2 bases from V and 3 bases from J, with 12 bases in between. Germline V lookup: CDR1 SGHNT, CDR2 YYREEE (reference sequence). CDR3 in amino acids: CASSLHGSGYNEQFF. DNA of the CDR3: TGTGCCAGCAGCTTACACGGGTCAGGCTACAATGAGCAGTTCTTC.

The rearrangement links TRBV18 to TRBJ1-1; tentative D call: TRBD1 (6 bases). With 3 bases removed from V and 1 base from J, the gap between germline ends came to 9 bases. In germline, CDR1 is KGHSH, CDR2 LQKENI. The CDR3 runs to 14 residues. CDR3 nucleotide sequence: TGTGCCAGCTCACCCGACAGGTGGAACACTGAAGCTTTCTTT. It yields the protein CASSPDRWNTEAFF.

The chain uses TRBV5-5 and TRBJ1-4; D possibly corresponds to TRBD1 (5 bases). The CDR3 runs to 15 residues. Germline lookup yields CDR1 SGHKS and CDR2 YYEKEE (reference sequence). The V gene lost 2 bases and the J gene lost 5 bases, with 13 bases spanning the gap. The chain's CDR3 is CASSFDRNINEKLFF. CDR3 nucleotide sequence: TGTGCCAGCAGCTTCGACAGAAACATAAATGAAAAACTGTTTTTT. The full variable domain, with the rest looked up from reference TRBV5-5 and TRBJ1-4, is DAGVTQSPTHLIKTRGQQVTLRCSPISGHKSVSWYQQVLGQGPQFIFQYYEKEERGRGNFPDRFSARQFPNYSSELNVNALLLGDSALYLCASSFDRNINEKLFFGSGTQLSVL.

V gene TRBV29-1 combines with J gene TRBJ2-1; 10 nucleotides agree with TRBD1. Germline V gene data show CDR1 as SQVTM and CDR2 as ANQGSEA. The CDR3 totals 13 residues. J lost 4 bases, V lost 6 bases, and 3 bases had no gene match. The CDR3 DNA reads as TGCAGCGTGCGGGACAGGGGTTACAATGAGCAGTTCTTC. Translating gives CSVRDRGYNEQFF.

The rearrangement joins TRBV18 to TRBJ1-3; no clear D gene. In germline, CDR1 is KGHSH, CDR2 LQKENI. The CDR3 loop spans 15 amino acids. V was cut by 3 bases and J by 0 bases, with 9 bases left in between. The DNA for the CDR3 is TGTGCCAGCTCACCGAATTTACTCTCTGGAAACACCATATATTTT. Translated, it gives CASSPNLLSGNTIYF. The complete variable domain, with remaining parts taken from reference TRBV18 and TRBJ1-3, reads NAGVMQNPRHLVRRRGQEARLRCSPMKGHSHVYWYRQLPEEGLKFMVYLQKENIIDESGMPKERFSAEFPKEGPSILRIQQVVRGDSAAYFCASSPNLLSGNTIYFGEGSWLTVV.

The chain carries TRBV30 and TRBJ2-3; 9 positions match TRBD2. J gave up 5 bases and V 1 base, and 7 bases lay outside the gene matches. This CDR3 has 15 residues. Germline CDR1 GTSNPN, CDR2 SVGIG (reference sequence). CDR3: CAWSGGGGAGDTQYF. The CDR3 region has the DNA TGTGCCTGGAGTGGTGGCGGGGGGGCCGGAGATACGCAGTATTTT.

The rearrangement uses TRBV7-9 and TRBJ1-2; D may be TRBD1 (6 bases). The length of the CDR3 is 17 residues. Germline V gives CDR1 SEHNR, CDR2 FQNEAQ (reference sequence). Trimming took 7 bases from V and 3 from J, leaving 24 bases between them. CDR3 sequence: CASNPNLIRTEDYGYTF. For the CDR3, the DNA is TGTGCCAGCAACCCGAATCTCATAAGGACAGAAGACTATGGCTACACCTTC.

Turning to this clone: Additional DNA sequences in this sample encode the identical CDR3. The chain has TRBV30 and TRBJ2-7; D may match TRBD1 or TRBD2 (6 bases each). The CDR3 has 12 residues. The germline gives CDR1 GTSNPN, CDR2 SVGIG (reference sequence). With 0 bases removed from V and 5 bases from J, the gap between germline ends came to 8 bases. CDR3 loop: CAWSVRGDEQYF. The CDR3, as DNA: TGTGCCTGGAGTGTAAGGGGGGACGAGCAGTACTTC.

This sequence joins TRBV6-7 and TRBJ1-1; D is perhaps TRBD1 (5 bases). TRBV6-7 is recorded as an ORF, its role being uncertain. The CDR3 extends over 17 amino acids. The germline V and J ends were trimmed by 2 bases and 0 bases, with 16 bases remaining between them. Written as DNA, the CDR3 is TGTGCCAGCAGTTACGGCGGGGCGGGTACCATGAACACTGAAGCTTTCTTT. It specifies CASSYGGAGTMNTEAFF.

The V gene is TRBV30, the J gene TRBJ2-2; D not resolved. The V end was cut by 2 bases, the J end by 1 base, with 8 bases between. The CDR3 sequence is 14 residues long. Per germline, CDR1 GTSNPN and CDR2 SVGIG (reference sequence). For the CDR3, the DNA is TGTGCCTGGAGTTCCAGCCTGAACACCGGGGAGCTGTTTTTT. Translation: CAWSSSLNTGELFF. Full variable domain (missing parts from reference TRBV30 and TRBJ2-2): SQTIHQWPATLVQPVGSPLSLECTVEGTSNPNLYWYRQAAGRGLQLLFYSVGIGQISSEVPQNLSASRPQDRQFILSSKKLLLSDSGFYLCAWSSSLNTGELFFGEGSRLTVL.

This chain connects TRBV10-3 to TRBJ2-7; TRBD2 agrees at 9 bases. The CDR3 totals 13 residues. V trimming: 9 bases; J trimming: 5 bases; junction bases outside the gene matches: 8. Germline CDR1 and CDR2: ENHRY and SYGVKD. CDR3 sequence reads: CAIVAGDGNEQYF. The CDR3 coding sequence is TGTGCCATAGTAGCGGGAGACGGCAACGAGCAGTACTTC.